The 18 T cell receptor beta chains in this list originate from one sample, sequenced in a study of graft-versus-host responses after intestinal transplantation. Libraries were prepared by immunoSEQ multiplex PCR; TCRdb keeps only in-frame clonotypes and omits some of them. Of around 88,000 clones listed, about 91% are singletons. These receptors have no identified antigens. The sample consisted of unstimulated CD8+ T cells sorted from spleen or lymph node cells, taken before transplant. Source of these receptors: a human donor who was the organ donor for an intestinal transplant.

The chain combines TRBV6-5 with TRBJ2-5, with D perhaps being TRBD1 or TRBD2 (6 bases each). The CDR3 runs 16 residues. Trimming removed 2 bases at V and 0 bases at J, with 13 bases between. CDR1 is MNHEY, CDR2 SVGAGI, per germline. The DNA for the CDR3 is TGTGCCAGCAGTTACGGGTGGGGGGCAAACCAAGAGACCCAGTACTTC. This translates into CASSYGWGANQETQYF.

This clone was seen only a few times. V is TRBV19 and J is TRBJ1-1; 9 bases are shared with TRBD1. Germline trimming cut 3 bases from V and 1 base from J; bases unmatched to any gene: 3. The germline gives CDR1 LNHDA, CDR2 SQIVND (reference sequence). This CDR3 is 15 amino acids long. CDR3 region: CASSMWDRENTEAFF. The CDR3 DNA reads as TGTGCCAGTAGTATGTGGGACAGGGAGAACACTGAAGCTTTCTTT. Full variable domain (outside the CDR3, taken from reference TRBV19 and TRBJ1-1): DGGITQSPKYLFRKEGQNVTLSCEQNLNHDAMYWYRQDPGQGLRLIYYSQIVNDFQKGDIAEGYSVSREKKESFPLTVTSAQKNPTAFYLCASSMWDRENTEAFFGQGTRLTVV.

This clone has a single count. V and J are TRBV11-2 and TRBJ2-7, with D hard to call. Trimming removed 4 bases from V and 3 bases from J, with 7 bases in between. The germline V gene has CDR1 SGHAT and CDR2 FQNNGV. The CDR3 has 12 amino acids. The CDR3 protein is CASSYTVYEQYF. Written as DNA, the CDR3 is TGTGCCAGCAGCTACACAGTCTACGAGCAGTACTTC.

The rearrangement joins TRBV15 to TRBJ1-1; the D is unclear. Trimming took off 0 bases at V and 0 bases at J, with 14 bases between the two ends. The CDR3 has 17 amino acids. Germline CDR1 reads LNHNV; CDR2 reads YYDKDF (reference sequence). CDR3 region: CATSRDLYTDMNTEAFF. As DNA, the CDR3 is TGTGCCACCAGCAGAGATCTGTATACCGACATGAACACTGAAGCTTTCTTT.

The chain uses TRBV4-1 and TRBJ2-1; 9 nucleotides align to TRBD1. The germline V gene encodes CDR1 MGHRA and CDR2 YSYEKL. The CDR3 runs to 15 residues. V was clipped by 5 bases and J by 2 bases; unmatched bases: 4. CDR3 residues: CASSDGQGTYNEQFF. Written as DNA, the CDR3 is TGCGCCAGCAGCGATGGACAGGGGACCTACAATGAGCAGTTCTTC.

This clone was picked up one time. This chain joins TRBV5-1 and TRBJ2-5; D is undetermined. The J call is uncertain, as TRBJ2-7 better fits the DNA end. There are 12 residues in the CDR3. Germline V gene sequence: CDR1 SGHRS, CDR2 YFSETQ. This chain's CDR3 is CASSLVSYEQYF. DNA for the CDR3: TGCGCCAGCAGCTTGGTTTCCTACGAGCAGTACTTC.

V usage is TRBV19 and J usage is TRBJ1-2, with 9 bases that match TRBD1. Trimming removed 5 bases from V and 3 bases from J; junction bases left unmatched: 7. Germline V CDR1 and CDR2: LNHDA, SQIVND (reference sequence). The CDR3 contains 15 residues. The CDR3 loop is CASSLSTGGDYGYTF. CDR3 sequence (DNA): TGTGCCAGTAGTCTATCTACAGGGGGCGACTATGGCTACACCTTC.

This sequence joins TRBV6-5 and TRBJ1-5; D is undetermined. CDR3 length: 14 amino acids. Trimming removed 5 bases at V and 7 bases at J, with 15 bases between. Germline values: CDR1 MNHEY, CDR2 SVGAGI. DNA of the CDR3: TGTGCCAGCAGTCCTAGGGTAGCCACCCAGCCCCAGCATTTT. Protein: CASSPRVATQPQHF.

The chain employs TRBV5-4 and TRBJ2-1; D gene unclear. The V gene lost 7 bases and the J gene lost 10 bases, with 9 bases spanning the gap. The CDR3 consists of 10 residues. From germline, CDR1 is SGHNT and CDR2 YYREEE (reference sequence). The CDR3 spells CASGKMEQFF. CDR3 nucleotide sequence: TGTGCCAGCGGGAAAATGGAGCAGTTCTTC.

V is TRBV7-2 and J is TRBJ2-5; 11 bases fit TRBD1. The J call may be mistaken, given a closer DNA end match to TRBJ2-7. The CDR3 loop spans 14 amino acids. The V gene's germline CDR1 is SGHTA and CDR2 FQGNSA. This CDR3 is CASSPGQGAYEQYF. Written as DNA, the CDR3 is TGTGCCAGCAGCCCCGGACAGGGGGCTTACGAGCAGTACTTC.

The chain is built from TRBV18 and TRBJ2-1; D is uncertain. The V gene's germline CDR1 is KGHSH and CDR2 LQKENI. Trimming cost V 2 bases and J 8 bases, with 7 bases left between them. The CDR3 extends over 12 amino acids. CDR3 residues: CASSPAGDEQFF. The CDR3 nucleotides are TGTGCCAGCTCACCAGCAGGCGATGAGCAGTTCTTC.

J is TRBJ1-6 and V is TRBV5-5, with D unclear. CDR1 is SGHKS, CDR2 YYEKEE, per germline (reference sequence). The CDR3 loop spans 13 amino acids. The V gene lost 0 bases and the J gene lost 11 bases, with 9 bases spanning the gap. The CDR3 loop is CASSLGVGTPLHF. CDR3 in DNA: TGTGCCAGCAGCTTGGGGGTGGGGACACCCCTCCACTTT.

This sequence joins TRBV29-1 and TRBJ2-3, with TRBD1 matching 11 bases. With V trimmed by 5 bases and J by 5 bases, 3 bases remained unmatched. Germline V gene sequence: CDR1 SQVTM, CDR2 ANQGSEA. CDR3 length: 13 amino acids. CDR3: CSVWGQGGDTQYF. The CDR3 coding sequence is TGCAGCGTTTGGGGACAGGGGGGAGATACGCAGTATTTT.

This chain joins TRBV7-2 and TRBJ2-3, with 8 bases fitting TRBD2. V lost 5 bases and J lost 4; bases outside the gene matches: 8. The CDR3 consists of 15 residues. CDR1 and CDR2 from the germline V gene are SGHTA and FQGNSA. The CDR3 DNA follows: TGTGCCAGCAGCCCTCTGGGCGGGAGGTCAGATACGCAGTATTTT. It encodes CASSPLGGRSDTQYF.

CDR3 in amino acids: CASSLGGGTTEAFF. The CDR3 coding sequence is TGTGCCAGCAGCTTAGGAGGAGGGACCACTGAAGCTTTCTTT. V gene TRBV11-2 combines with J gene TRBJ1-1; possibly TRBD1 for D (5 bases). Trimming cost V 1 base and J 4 bases, with 10 bases left between them. This CDR3 has 14 residues. Per germline, CDR1 SGHAT and CDR2 FQNNGV.

The rearrangement uses TRBV5-6 and TRBJ1-1; 8 nucleotides match TRBD1. The CDR3 runs 15 residues. Germline V CDR1 and CDR2: SGHDT, YYEEEE. V dropped 1 base and J dropped 5; count of bases not matched to a gene: 7. The CDR3 sequence: CASSLPGTGVTEAFF. The CDR3 DNA reads TGTGCCAGCAGCTTGCCGGGGACAGGAGTAACTGAAGCTTTCTTT.

The chain employs TRBV27 and TRBJ2-7; a weak D match, TRBD1 (6 bases). V shed 4 bases and J shed 2 bases, with 12 bases lying between them. Germline-derived CDR1 and CDR2 are MNHEY and SMNVEV (reference sequence). There are 14 residues in the CDR3. CDR3 amino acids: CASSYIDRPYEQYF. Written as DNA, the CDR3 is TGTGCCAGCAGTTACATAGACAGGCCCTACGAGCAGTACTTC.

The chain joins TRBV7-8 to TRBJ1-4; 9 positions agree with TRBD1. CDR1 and CDR2 (germline): SGHVS, FQNEAQ. The V and J ends lost 5 bases and 8 bases, in that order; junction bases with no gene match: 9. This CDR3 region has 15 residues. The CDR3 region has the DNA TGTGCCAGCAGCCCGCTCGGGACAGGGTGGGAAAAACTGTTTTTT. It yields the protein CASSPLGTGWEKLFF.